This TCR beta chain was recovered during a study of blood T cell repertoires in COVID-19 (dated by TCRdb to the early 2020s). General notes on the study: Samples covering the acute and convalescent phases of COVID-19 were provided by collaborators in the United States, Italy and Spain. The prospective study material was composed of cDNA or gDNA derived from T cells, B-cell-depleted T cells, or PBMCs. The dataset comprised deeply sampled blood TCRbeta repertoires from subjects exposed to, actively infected with, or recovered from COVID-19. A freely available public database, intended as a resource for researchers studying the immune response to SARS-CoV-2, is where the repertoires were released. Samples came from the ongoing ImmuneRACE study (first 160 participants) plus 1,254 subjects from 6 global collaborators. Sample metadata almost always included a de-identified subject ID, COVID-19 status, age in years and sex. Where HLA class I and class II types were available, the types were taken from metadata supplied by the sample provider, not from assay-based typing. What the work shows at the level of the full study, not this receptor alone: The amount of clinical and demographic metadata varied by source and participant and was provided uncurated.

The germline V gene specifies MNHEY as CDR1 and SVGAGI as CDR2. The CDR3, cysteine through phenylalanine, is 15 amino acids long. The sequence is cut down to CDR3 DNA, 45 bases in frame from base 1. Trimming accounts for 11 bases at V and 0 bases at J, while the number of junction bases matched to no gene is 11. Whole blood was collected in K2EDTA tubes by collaborating institutions according to the institutions' own protocols. For TCRbeta analysis, collaborators shipped samples in one of three forms: frozen whole blood, isolated PBMCs, or DNA extracted from either of those sample types. The immunoSEQ Assay, a bias-controlled multiplex PCR, was used to amplify TCRbeta CDR3 regions from genomic DNA. Per the source publication's procedure: Nucleated cell counts per sample were estimated from amplification of reference gene primers within the assay. Sequence reads were collapsed and filtered to measure the absolute abundance of every unique TCRbeta CDR3 rearrangement. Productive Simpson clonality was computed per sample as the square root of Simpson's diversity index over productive rearrangements. TCRdb stores this immuneACCESS table with in-frame sequences only. Part of the clones is absent; in the studies checked, under half of the shortfall reflects unresolved V genes, and no reason is known for the rest. V and J calls plus clone size are reproduced from that table; the DNA served to infer D and trimming. Within this sample are about 130,000 clones, with around 83% of them counted one time only. The ten largest clones represent 4.3% of the sample.

A remark on this clone: It lacks a known antigen. It has no much larger one-base neighbor in the sample; base qualities were not kept.

The sample consisted of peripheral blood. This sequence uses TRBV6-5 and TRBJ2-7; 9 of the junction bases match TRBD2. The source is a human donor in a cohort sampled during active COVID-19. The CDR3 protein: CACRTSDSPSYEQYF. At the DNA level, the sequence is TGTGCCTGCCGGACTAGCGACTCTCCCTCCTACGAGCAGTACTTC.